The clone carrying this T cell receptor (beta chain) was detected only once. Donors were grouped by their self-reported clinical history. The data stem from a study of blood T cell repertoires in COVID-19. Background on the study: Collection of acute and convalescent COVID-19 samples took place in the United States, Italy and Spain. The analysed material was cDNA or gDNA that came from T cells, B-cell-depleted T cells, or PBMCs.

In the original processing: Nucleated cell counts were estimated from reference gene primer amplification. TCRdb keeps only in-frame clones here, not all; method: immunoSEQ multiplex PCR. V, J and clone size are taken as reported in that table, and D and trimming were inferred from the DNA itself. The sample has approximately 210,000 clones, approximately 80% seen once. This CDR3 spans 16 amino acids. Germline assignment: CDR1 KGHSH and CDR2 LQKENI. V lost 5 bases to trimming and J lost 4 bases; unmatched junction nucleotides: 11. The chain has TRBV18 and TRBJ1-5, with 7 nucleotides matching TRBD1. The sequenced sample consisted of PBMCs or T cells enriched from blood (not recorded which). The source is a middle-aged man who had recovered from COVID-19. The chain's CDR3 is CASSDQLDRANQPQHF. CDR3 DNA: TGTGCCAGCTCAGACCAACTCGACAGGGCTAATCAGCCCCAGCATTTT.